One sample yielded the 22 T cell receptor beta chains listed below, sequenced in a study of shared clonotypes between healthy human individuals. The repertoire was sequenced with immunoSEQ multiplex PCR; TCRdb's copy has only in-frame clones and lacks some. The sample has 900,000 to 1,200,000 clones; more than 75% are singletons. The material sequenced was memory CD4+ T cells from PBMCs. This sample's subset: CD45RA-negative fraction. These receptors were taken from a man aged 18 to 29 in good health. Some clones in this sample may be carry-over from other donors' samples.

The chain recombines TRBV9 with TRBJ2-7, with D tentatively TRBD1 (5 bases). The CDR3 is made up of 12 amino acids. V gave up 7 bases and J gave up 5 bases, with 13 bases separating them. Germline V gene sequence: CDR1 SGDLS, CDR2 YYNGEE. CDR3 coding DNA: TGTGCCAGCTTACCCCAGGGCCACGAGCAGTACTTC. This translates into CASLPQGHEQYF.

This clone was seen only a few times. The chain uses TRBV5-1 and TRBJ1-4; TRBD1 matches 10 bases. V shed 4 bases, J shed 8 bases, and the junction held 5 bases outside the gene matches. The CDR3 runs 14 residues. Looked up from germline, CDR1 is SGHRS and CDR2 is YFSETQ. CDR3 sequence: CASSADRGQEKLFF. The DNA of the CDR3 is TGCGCCAGCAGCGCAGACAGGGGGCAGGAAAAACTGTTTTTT.

The chain recombines TRBV15 with TRBJ2-3; D possibly matches TRBD1 or TRBD2 (5 bases each). Between the trimmed V and J ends, which lost 5 bases and 1 base, there was a span of 10 bases. Germline values: CDR1 LNHNV, CDR2 YYDKDF (reference sequence). The CDR3 consists of 14 residues. Written as DNA, the CDR3 is TGTGCCACCAGCCGCCAGGGACGCACAGATACGCAGTATTTT. Protein product: CATSRQGRTDTQYF.

A note on this clone: A much larger clone is a single base away; this may be a read error. The chain has TRBV4-1 and TRBJ1-4; D remains ambiguous. Trimming stripped 2 bases from V and 9 bases from J, with 19 bases between. The CDR3 length is 16 residues. Germline V gene sequence: CDR1 MGHRA, CDR2 YSYEKL. The CDR3 bases are TGCGCCAGCAGCCAATGGAGGAGGGCGGGAGATAAAAAACTGTTTTTT. Its protein is CASSQWRRAGDKKLFF.

This rearrangement joins TRBV19 to TRBJ1-1; a weak D match, TRBD1 (5 bases). Trimming removed 3 bases from V and 1 base from J, with 9 bases in between. The CDR3 has 14 amino acids. Germline loops: CDR1 LNHDA, CDR2 SQIVND (reference sequence). The CDR3: CASSIVGGNTEAFF. CDR3 coding DNA: TGTGCCAGTAGTATTGTCGGGGGGAACACTGAAGCTTTCTTT.

The V call is TRBV5-5, the J call TRBJ2-7, with D possibly being TRBD2 (6 bases). The V gene's germline CDR1 is SGHKS and CDR2 YYEKEE (reference sequence). Trimming removed 0 bases at V and 3 bases at J, with 10 bases between. The CDR3 covers 14 residues. The CDR3 coding sequence is TGTGCCAGCAGCTTGGTTGTGGGGGGCTACGAGCAGTACTTC. This gives the protein CASSLVVGGYEQYF.

The V and J genes are TRBV7-2 and TRBJ1-2; D may be TRBD1 (6 bases). The ends were cut back, 3 bases at V and 6 bases at J, with 23 bases in the middle. The CDR3 consists of 17 residues. Germline CDR1 is SGHTA and CDR2 is FQGNSA. The CDR3 nucleotides read TGTGCCAGCAGCTTTACCGATGAACAGGGAAGGAGGAATGGCTACACCTTC. Amino acid sequence: CASSFTDEQGRRNGYTF.

The genes are TRBV14 and TRBJ2-3; 8 bases agree with TRBD2. The CDR3 runs to 16 residues. Trimming cost V 2 bases and J 4 bases; bases outside gene matches: 8. CDR1 is SGHDN and CDR2 is FVKESK in the germline V gene. CDR3 residues: CASSQFAGGAPDTQYF. The CDR3 DNA reads as TGTGCCAGCAGCCAATTCGCGGGAGGCGCCCCAGATACGCAGTATTTT.

The rearrangement links TRBV4-3 to TRBJ1-2, with TRBD1 matching 7 bases. Germline assignment: CDR1 LGHNA and CDR2 YSLEER. This CDR3 comprises 17 residues. J was trimmed by 6 bases and V by 1 base; bases with no gene match: 14. CDR3 region: CASSQALILQGIDGYTF. DNA for the CDR3: TGCGCCAGCAGCCAAGCTCTCATCCTACAGGGGATCGATGGCTACACCTTC.

For this clone: Other DNA sequences within the sample encode an identical CDR3. The chain carries TRBV7-9 and TRBJ2-1, with 11 bases that match TRBD2. V shed 1 base and J 3 bases; nucleotides not matched to a gene: 2. The germline V gene encodes CDR1 SEHNR and CDR2 FQNEAQ (reference sequence). The CDR3 has 16 residues. The CDR3 DNA is TGTGCCAGCAGCTTAGGAGGGACTAGCGGCTACAATGAGCAGTTCTTC. Residues: CASSLGGTSGYNEQFF.

The V and J genes are TRBV18 and TRBJ2-5, with 10 positions matching TRBD2. The CDR3 runs to 15 residues. CDR1 is KGHSH, CDR2 LQKENI, per germline. V was clipped by 3 bases and J by 2 bases; unmatched bases: 3. CDR3 sequence reads: CASSPLAGVQETQYF. In nucleotides, the CDR3 is TGTGCCAGCTCACCCCTAGCGGGAGTACAAGAGACCCAGTACTTC.

The chain has TRBV5-1 and TRBJ1-2; D possibly corresponds to TRBD1 (5 bases). This CDR3 has 14 amino acids. Germline V gene sequence: CDR1 SGHRS, CDR2 YFSETQ. V lost 4 bases to trimming and J lost 7 bases, with 17 bases between them. The CDR3 region is CASSPGEPGGGYTF. The CDR3 DNA is TGCGCCAGCAGCCCGGGGGAACCCGGTGGTGGCTACACCTTC. The whole variable domain, filled in from reference TRBV5-1 and TRBJ1-2, reads KAGVTQTPRYLIKTRGQQVTLSCSPISGHRSVSWYQQTPGQGLQFLFEYFSETQRNKGNFPGRFSGRQFSNSRSEMNVSTLELGDSALYLCASSPGEPGGGYTFGSGTRLTVV.

This clone occurred a few times. Additional DNA sequences in this sample encode the identical CDR3. The J gene is TRBJ2-3, the V gene TRBV29-1; no definite D call. CDR1 is SQVTM and CDR2 is ANQGSEA in the germline V gene. V was clipped by 3 bases and J by 1 base, with 8 bases between them. This CDR3 comprises 13 residues. The CDR3 sequence: CSVDRRGTDTQYF. The DNA of the CDR3 is TGCAGCGTTGACAGGCGCGGCACAGATACGCAGTATTTT.

As to this clone: A read error may explain this, as a much larger clone is one base away. J is TRBJ2-7 and V is TRBV28; D remains unclear. CDR3 length equals 15 residues. Germline V gives CDR1 MDHEN, CDR2 SYDVKM. The CDR3 spells CAGSLGQAVSYEQYF. CDR3 nucleotides: TGTGCCGGCAGTTTAGGGCAGGCCGTCTCCTACGAGCAGTACTTC.

The rearrangement uses TRBV5-1 and TRBJ2-7; tentative D call: TRBD2 (5 bases). CDR3 length: 15 amino acids. Deletions cut 6 bases from V and 3 bases from J, with 19 bases between. Germline V gives CDR1 SGHRS, CDR2 YFSETQ. CDR3: CASTISTGSYYEQYF. The CDR3 bases are TGCGCCAGCACCATCTCAACGGGGAGCTACTACGAGCAGTACTTC.

The chain recombines TRBV19 with TRBJ1-1; TRBD1 is a possible D gene (5 bases). Per germline, CDR1 LNHDA and CDR2 SQIVND (reference sequence). The CDR3 is 15 residues long. V lost 7 bases, J lost 1 base, and 16 bases lay in between. CDR3 bases: TGTGCCAGTACTCCTCTGGGGCCTAAGAACACTGAAGCTTTCTTT. Its translation is CASTPLGPKNTEAFF.

The chain joins TRBV18 to TRBJ2-2; weak D call: TRBD1 (5 bases). The CDR3 is 14 amino acids. The V end lost 3 bases, the J end lost 0 bases, and 5 bases lay between the germline ends. Germline V lookup: CDR1 KGHSH, CDR2 LQKENI. CDR3 region: CASSPTANTGELFF. The CDR3 coding sequence is TGTGCCAGCTCACCGACAGCGAACACCGGGGAGCTGTTTTTT. The variable domain in full, with the rest retrieved from reference TRBV18 and TRBJ2-2, is NAGVMQNPRHLVRRRGQEARLRCSPMKGHSHVYWYRQLPEEGLKFMVYLQKENIIDESGMPKERFSAEFPKEGPSILRIQQVVRGDSAAYFCASSPTANTGELFFGEGSRLTVL.

The chain has TRBV29-1 and TRBJ2-7, with TRBD2 identical over 9 bases. This CDR3 has 13 amino acids. The junction had 8 bases not matched to a gene; V was cut back by 7 bases and J by 4 bases. CDR1 SQVTM and CDR2 ANQGSEA come from the germline V gene. CDR3 nucleotide sequence: TGCAGCGCTTTAGCGGGAGCGGAGTACGAGCAGTACTTC. Translation: CSALAGAEYEQYF.

CDR3: CASSPAGAGTGELFF. The CDR3 bases are TGTGCCAGCTCACCTGCGGGCGCGGGCACCGGGGAGCTGTTTTTT. The chain is built from TRBV18 and TRBJ2-2; the D gene is possibly TRBD2 (5 bases). Germline CDR1 reads KGHSH; CDR2 reads LQKENI. V lost 3 bases and J 4 bases, leaving 12 bases between the germline ends. This CDR3 spans 15 amino acids. Full variable domain (rest looked up from reference TRBV18 and TRBJ2-2): NAGVMQNPRHLVRRRGQEARLRCSPMKGHSHVYWYRQLPEEGLKFMVYLQKENIIDESGMPKERFSAEFPKEGPSILRIQQVVRGDSAAYFCASSPAGAGTGELFFGEGSRLTVL.

The rearrangement uses TRBV5-4 and TRBJ2-2, with a tentative D call TRBD2 (6 bases). Trimming shortened V by 2 bases and J by 4 bases, and 15 bases separated the two germline ends. Germline CDR1 and CDR2: SGHNT and YYREEE (reference sequence). CDR3 length: 16 amino acids. CDR3 bases: TGTGCCAGCAGCTTAGGAGGGTATGGTGGCACCGGGGAGCTGTTTTTT. It codes for CASSLGGYGGTGELFF.

This chain links TRBV10-3 with TRBJ2-3; D not certain. The length of the CDR3 is 13 residues. Germline V gene sequence: CDR1 ENHRY, CDR2 SYGVKD. The V gene lost 6 bases and the J gene lost 5 bases, with 12 bases spanning the gap. The CDR3 sequence: CAISRPAGDTQYF. CDR3 sequence (DNA): TGTGCCATCAGCCGACCCGCAGGAGATACGCAGTATTTT.

The chain employs TRBV4-1 and TRBJ2-7; TRBD2 might be the D (6 bases). This CDR3 comprises 15 residues. Germline V gene sequence: CDR1 MGHRA, CDR2 YSYEKL. Trimming took off 4 bases at V and 2 bases at J, with 15 bases between the two ends. The CDR3 loop reads CASSPGETVTYEQYF. Written as DNA, the CDR3 is TGCGCCAGCAGCCCGGGGGAGACAGTAACCTACGAGCAGTACTTC.